The clone carrying this T cell receptor beta chain was seen a handful of times. The data stem from a study of beta chain features in type 1 diabetes. The entirety of the isolated RNA underwent reverse transcription, so expressed TCRB transcripts were sequenced. Data came from immunoSEQ multiplex PCR; TCRdb stores just in-frame clones and leaves some out. This table has more than 110,000 clones, less than 8.5% appearing once. The V gene end was trimmed by 5 bases and the J gene end by 1 base; junction bases not matched to a gene: 8. The V gene's germline CDR1 is SGHTA and CDR2 FQGNSA. The CDR3 runs to 18 residues.

The source is a woman aged 25 to 39 in good health. This chain connects TRBV7-2 to TRBJ2-6; 10 bases align to TRBD1. The specimen was central memory CD4+ T cells from blood. DNA for the CDR3: TGTGCCAGCAGCCGCCGACAGGGGGCTGCATCTGGGGCCAACGTCCTGACTTTC. Its translation is CASSRRQGAASGANVLTF.